This TCR beta chain was sequenced in a study of response to subunit inactivated influenza vaccine. Overall study findings and caveats: The authors suggested that few new T cells are recruited per seasonal influenza vaccination.

TCRdb called the RT-PCR reads again in MiXCR, with one record for every CDR3 protein. Of 300,000 to 350,000 distinct CDR3 sequences in the sample, over 20% were seen once. As regards this clonotype: What it binds is unknown.

The CDR3 length is 16 residues. Trimming took 0 bases from V and 5 from J, leaving 19 bases between them. Per the germline V gene, CDR1 is DFQATT and CDR2 is SNEGSKA (reference sequence). The source is a man aged 50-75 years who received an inactivated influenza vaccine. The input for sequencing was PBMCs from blood, taken about 20 months after vaccination. This chain links TRBV20-1 with TRBJ2-5; D is perhaps TRBD2 (6 bases). CDR3 in amino acids: CSARDSLSGVWETQYF. The CDR3 DNA is TGCAGTGCTAGAGACTCCTTATCGGGGGTTTGGGAGACCCAGTACTTC.